The rows below give T cell receptor beta chains drawn from one sample of a study of blood T cells in healthy people across ages. TCRdb reprocessed the 5' RACE reads via MiXCR and lists one record per CDR3 protein. The data show approximately 600,000 distinct CDR3 sequences, under 65% seen once. Sequencing input: blood. Every receptor here comes from a man aged 55 to 70 in good health. Both conserved end residues are part of each CDR3.

v_call,j_call,cdr3_aa
TRBV19,TRBJ2-7,CASSIGQGLGEQYF
TRBV4-1,TRBJ2-7,CASSPPSGGTYEQYF
TRBV4-2,TRBJ1-1,CASTTGEGFNTEAFF
TRBV20-1,TRBJ1-2,CSASLDRPLWGLGGYGYTF
TRBV20-1,TRBJ1-2,CSARDGAGGGYTF
TRBV19,TRBJ1-5,CASSMFASNQPQHF
TRBV5-5,TRBJ1-4,CASSLAPLGPNEKLFF
TRBV3-1,TRBJ2-5,CASSRQGYPGTQYF
TRBV3-1,TRBJ1-2,CASSQHLGDYGYTF
TRBV28,NA,CASSLAGQPQETQYF
TRBV3-1,TRBJ1-2,CASSQGQGLYGYTF
TRBV20-1,TRBJ2-5,CSASPGTSGQETQYF
TRBV7-2,TRBJ2-1,CASSLESGGGDEQFF
TRBV5-1,TRBJ1-2,CASSGGASPREGYTF
TRBV9,TRBJ2-4,CASSVGLTGGGTKNIQYF
TRBV19,TRBJ1-2,CASSIGGRNYGYTF
TRBV6-5,TRBJ1-2,CASIRPELGSYTF
TRBV3-1,TRBJ2-1,CASSQVGGRAYNEQFF
TRBV6-5,TRBJ2-1,CASSRTGTLPNEQFF
TRBV20-1,TRBJ2-5,CSAREEKGPWETQYF
TRBV12-3/TRBV12-4,TRBJ2-3,CASSLQAGSTDTQYF
TRBV20-1,TRBJ1-4,CSALGRGGEKLFF
TRBV6-1,TRBJ2-7,CASNYRDTPSYEQYF
TRBV10-3,TRBJ2-1,CAISAQQGSSYNEQFF
TRBV4-2,TRBJ2-3,CASSPGQGAGDTQYF